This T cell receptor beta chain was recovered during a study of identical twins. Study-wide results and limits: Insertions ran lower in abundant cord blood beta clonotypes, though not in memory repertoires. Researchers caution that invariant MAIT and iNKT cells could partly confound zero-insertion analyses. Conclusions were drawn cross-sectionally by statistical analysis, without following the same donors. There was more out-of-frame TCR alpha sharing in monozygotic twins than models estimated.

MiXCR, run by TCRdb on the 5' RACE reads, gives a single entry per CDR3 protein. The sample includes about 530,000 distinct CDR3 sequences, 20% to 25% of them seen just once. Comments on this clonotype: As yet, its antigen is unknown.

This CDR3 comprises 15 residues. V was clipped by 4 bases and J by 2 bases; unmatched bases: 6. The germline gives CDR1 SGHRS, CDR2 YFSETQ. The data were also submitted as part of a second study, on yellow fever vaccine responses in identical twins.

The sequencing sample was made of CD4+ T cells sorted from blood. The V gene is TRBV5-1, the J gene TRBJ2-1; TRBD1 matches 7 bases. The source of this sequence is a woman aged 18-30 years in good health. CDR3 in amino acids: CASSQGDSAYNEQFF. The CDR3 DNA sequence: TGCGCCAGCAGCCAGGGGGACAGCGCCTACAATGAGCAGTTCTTC. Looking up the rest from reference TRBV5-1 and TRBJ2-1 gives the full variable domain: KAGVTQTPRYLIKTRGQQVTLSCSPISGHRSVSWYQQTPGQGLQFLFEYFSETQRNKGNFPGRFSGRQFSNSRSEMNVSTLELGDSALYLCASSQGDSAYNEQFFGPGTRLTVL.